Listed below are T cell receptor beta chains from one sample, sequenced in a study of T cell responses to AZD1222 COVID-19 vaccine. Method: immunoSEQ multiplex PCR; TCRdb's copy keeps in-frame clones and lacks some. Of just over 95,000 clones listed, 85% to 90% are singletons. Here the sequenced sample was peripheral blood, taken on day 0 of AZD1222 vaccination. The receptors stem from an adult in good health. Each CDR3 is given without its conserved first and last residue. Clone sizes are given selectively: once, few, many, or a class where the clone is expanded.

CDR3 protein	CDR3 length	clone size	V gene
ASSYGPNTEAF	11	medium-sized	TRBV6-5
ASSPGAGNTEAF	12	-	TRBV5-1
ASSLRQGAEAF	11	-	TRBV5-1
ASRTLVDSPLH	11	-	TRBV27
ASSVLGQLNEQF	12	-	TRBV9
ASSVGEHITYEQY	13	-	TRBV9
ASSYLIRKETQY	12	-	TRBV6-5
ASSIDLSTATNYGYT	15	few	TRBV19
ASSTNSSTDTQY	12	-	TRBV21-1
ASSFDSNSNQPQH	13	-	TRBV7-2
ASSFARGAVQETQY	14	-	TRBV5-6
ASSPDGNKQF	10	-	TRBV5-4
ASSWTGTGVSIDGYT	15	-	TRBV11-2
ASSLRPHGGYT	11	-	TRBV7-2
AWSVLASNTGELF	13	-	TRBV30
ASSLGSASGGFGETQY	16	once	TRBV5-5
ASSPEVDTQY	10	-	TRBV4-2
SVMMAGRSANEKLF	14	once	TRBV29-1
AISDGIGGVGEKLF	14	-	TRBV10-3
ASSEFPGKLYGYT	13	-	TRBV9
ASIDWDGNTIY	11	-	TRBV19
ASSLTAGSYNEQF	13	-	TRBV27
ASSYTGWNTEAF	12	once	TRBV6-5
ASSLGRASYEQY	12	-	TRBV5-6
ASTGTSGGPSYNEQF	15	few	TRBV27
ASSLTSHTGELF	12	-	TRBV6-2/TRBV6-3
ASSDRAYEQY	10	-	TRBV10-1
ASKPSGANVLT	11	-	TRBV2
ASSVSGGGEQF	11	-	TRBV9
ASSKATCGGAWGEQF	15	-	TRBV21-1
ASSRQGGDGYGYT	13	-	TRBV28
ASRFPIPGQGPDTQY	15	-	TRBV11-2
ASSPAYEQY	9	once	TRBV6-6
ASSWSGRGELF	11	-	TRBV12-3/TRBV12-4
SAGTGTGGPMTLH	13	-	TRBV29-1
ASSPTEARGYT	11	-	TRBV7-9
ASSQVLLRGGDIQY	14	-	TRBV4-2
ATTRGLEAF	9	-	TRBV25-1
ASSIWGDGQPQH	12	-	TRBV19
ASSLLGHYGYT	11	-	TRBV19
ASSNQQNTEAF	11	-	TRBV2
ASSLTGNQETQY	12	-	TRBV7-9
ASSFPQGPGETQY	13	-	TRBV28
ASSLYGTVRSSYEQY	15	once	TRBV5-6
ASSYARAYEQY	11	-	TRBV6-5